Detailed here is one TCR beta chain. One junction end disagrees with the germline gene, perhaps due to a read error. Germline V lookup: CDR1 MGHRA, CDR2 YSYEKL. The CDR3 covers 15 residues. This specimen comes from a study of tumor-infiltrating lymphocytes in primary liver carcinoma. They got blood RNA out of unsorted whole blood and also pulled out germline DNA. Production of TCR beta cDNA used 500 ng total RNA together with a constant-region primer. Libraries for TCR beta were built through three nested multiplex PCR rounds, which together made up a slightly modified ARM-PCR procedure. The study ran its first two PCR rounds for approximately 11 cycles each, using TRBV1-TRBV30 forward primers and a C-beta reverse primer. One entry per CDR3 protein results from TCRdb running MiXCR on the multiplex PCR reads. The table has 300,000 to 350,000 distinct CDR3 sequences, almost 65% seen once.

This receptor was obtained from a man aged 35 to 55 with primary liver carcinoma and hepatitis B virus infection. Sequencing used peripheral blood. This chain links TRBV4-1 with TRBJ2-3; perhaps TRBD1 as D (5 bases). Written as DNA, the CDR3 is TGCGCCAGCAGCCATCCCCAGGGTAGTAAAGATACACAGTATTTT. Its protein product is CASSHPQGSKDTQYF.